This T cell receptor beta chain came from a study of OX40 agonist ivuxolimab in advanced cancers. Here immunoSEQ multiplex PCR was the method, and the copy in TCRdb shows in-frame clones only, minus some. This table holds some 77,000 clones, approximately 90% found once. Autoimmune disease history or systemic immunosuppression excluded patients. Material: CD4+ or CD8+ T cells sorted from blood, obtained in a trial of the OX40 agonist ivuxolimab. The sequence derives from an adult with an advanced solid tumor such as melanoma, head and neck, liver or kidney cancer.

The CDR3 DNA is TGTGCCAGCAGCGTTTTTGACAGCCGAAACACCATATATTTT. Residues: CASSVFDSRNTIYF. The V call is TRBV9, the J call TRBJ1-3, with D possibly TRBD1 on 5 matching bases. Germline V gene data show CDR1 as SGDLS and CDR2 as YYNGEE. CDR3 length equals 14 residues. The V end lost 2 bases, the J end lost 5 bases, and 11 bases lay between the germline ends.